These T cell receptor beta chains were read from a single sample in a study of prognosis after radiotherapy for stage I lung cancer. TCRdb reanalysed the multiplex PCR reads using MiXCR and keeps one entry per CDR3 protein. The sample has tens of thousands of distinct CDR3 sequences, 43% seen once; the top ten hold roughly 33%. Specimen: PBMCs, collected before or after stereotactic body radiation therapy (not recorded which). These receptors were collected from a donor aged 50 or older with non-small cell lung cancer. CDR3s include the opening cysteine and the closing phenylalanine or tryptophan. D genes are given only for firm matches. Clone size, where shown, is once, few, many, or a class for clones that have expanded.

DNA: TGTGCCACCAGTGATGCTCCGGGACAGGGGATTACAGCAACTAATGAAAAACTGTTTTTT
CDR3: CATSDAPGQGITATNEKLFF
J: TRBJ1-4
D: TRBD1
V: TRBV24-1
size: NA

DNA: TGTGCCAGCAGAACTACGGCTAGCGGGGTATACAATGAGCAGTTCTTC
CDR3: CASRTTASGVYNEQFF
J: TRBJ2-1
D: TRBD2
V: TRBV6-2/TRBV6-3
size: once

DNA: TGTGCCAGCATTGCTTCCCACGACAGTCACTCAAGCACAGATACGCAGTATTTT
CDR3: CASIASHDSHSSTDTQYF
J: TRBJ2-3
D: NA
V: TRBV27
size: NA

DNA: TGTGCCAGCTCACCCCGGCGAGGGAGGGATGGCTACACCTTC
CDR3: CASSPRRGRDGYTF
J: TRBJ1-2
D: NA
V: TRBV18
size: many

DNA: TGTGCCAGCAGTTACGGTTTCAATGAGCAGTTCTTC
CDR3: CASSYGFNEQFF
J: TRBJ2-1
D: NA
V: TRBV6-2/TRBV6-3
size: medium-sized

DNA: TGCGCCAGCAGCCAAGATAGCGGGGGGCCCTTTATTCAGTACTTC
CDR3: CASSQDSGGPFIQYF
J: TRBJ2-4
D: TRBD2
V: TRBV4-1
size: many

DNA: TGTGCCAGCAGACCGGGACTGGGTCAACGGGAGCAGTACTTC
CDR3: CASRPGLGQREQYF
J: TRBJ2-7
D: NA
V: TRBV6-2/TRBV6-3
size: NA

DNA: TGTGCCACCAGTGACTACAAGAATAACTATGGCTACACCTTC
CDR3: CATSDYKNNYGYTF
J: TRBJ1-2
D: NA
V: TRBV24-1
size: few

DNA: TGTGCCAGCACCCTGACAGAGGGCACTGAAGCTTTCTTT
CDR3: CASTLTEGTEAFF
J: TRBJ1-1
D: NA
V: TRBV12-3/TRBV12-4
size: many

DNA: TGTGCCAGCAGGGACCTAAGGGTCCCGAATAACTATGGCTACACCTTC
CDR3: CASRDLRVPNNYGYTF
J: TRBJ1-2
D: NA
V: TRBV5-6
size: many

DNA: TGCGCCAGCAGCTCAGGACTAGCGGGGGTAACCACAGATACGCAGTATTTT
CDR3: CASSSGLAGVTTDTQYF
J: TRBJ2-3
D: TRBD2
V: TRBV5-1
size: many

DNA: TGTGCCAGCAGTTACCCTCGGGACAGGGGTGGGAATGAGCAGTTCTTC
CDR3: CASSYPRDRGGNEQFF
J: TRBJ2-1
D: TRBD1
V: TRBV6-2/TRBV6-3
size: medium-sized

DNA: TGTGCCAGCAGTCCCGACGTGAGTGGGGGTTGGCTAGGCTACACCTTC
CDR3: CASSPDVSGGWLGYTF
J: TRBJ1-2
D: NA
V: TRBV12-3/TRBV12-4
size: medium-sized

DNA: TGTGCCAGCAGCTTAGATTGGTCAGATACGCAGTATTTT
CDR3: CASSLDWSDTQYF
J: TRBJ2-3
D: NA
V: TRBV7-2
size: many

DNA: TGTGCCAGTGTATTACAGGGGAAGTGGAACGAGCAGTACTTC
CDR3: CASVLQGKWNEQYF
J: TRBJ2-7
D: TRBD1
V: TRBV28
size: NA

DNA: TGTGCCAGCAACCCGGACAACTCTGGAAACACCATATATTTT
CDR3: CASNPDNSGNTIYF
J: TRBJ1-3
D: NA
V: TRBV6-1
size: once

DNA: TGTGCCAGCAGTCCGTCCGGGAGGGGGCGCAATTTT
CDR3: CASSPSGRGRNF
J: TRBJ1-5
D: TRBD1
V: TRBV6-4
size: many

DNA: TGTGCCAGCACCAAACTTCAGCGGGGAAGAGACAATGAGCAGTTCTTC
CDR3: CASTKLQRGRDNEQFF
J: TRBJ2-1
D: TRBD2
V: TRBV6-2/TRBV6-3
size: medium-sized

DNA: TGTGCCAGCAGCAACGACAGAGCAGAGTACGAGCAGTACTTC
CDR3: CASSNDRAEYEQYF
J: TRBJ2-7
D: NA
V: TRBV6-1
size: NA

DNA: TGTGCCAGTAGTTTACGACAGGCAAATTCACCCCTCCACTTT
CDR3: CASSLRQANSPLHF
J: TRBJ1-6
D: NA
V: TRBV19
size: medium-sized

DNA: TGCGCCAGCAGTGAGTCGATAGTCCAACAGCCCCAGCATTTT
CDR3: CASSESIVQQPQHF
J: TRBJ1-5
D: NA
V: TRBV10-2
size: many

DNA: TGTGCCAGCAGTGCCACGACTAGCGGGAGGGCGGATACGCAGTATTTT
CDR3: CASSATTSGRADTQYF
J: TRBJ2-3
D: TRBD2
V: TRBV6-1
size: NA

DNA: TGTGCCAGCAGCGCAAACGGGGGCTTGAACACTGAAGCTTTCTTT
CDR3: CASSANGGLNTEAFF
J: TRBJ1-1
D: NA
V: TRBV7-2
size: NA

DNA: TGTGCCAGCAGTTTCACACTAAAGCCCCACCGTAGGGAGGCTCTCTTT
CDR3: CASSFTLKPHRREALF
J: TRBJ1-1
D: NA
V: TRBV6-2/TRBV6-3
size: NA

DNA: TGTGCCAGCAGCTTTGCTAGCGGGGGGCTAGCCAAAAACATTCAGTACTTC
CDR3: CASSFASGGLAKNIQYF
J: TRBJ2-4
D: TRBD2
V: TRBV5-4
size: many

DNA: TGTGCCAGCAGTTTAAGGAGAGCCTACGAGCAGTACTTC
CDR3: CASSLRRAYEQYF
J: TRBJ2-7
D: NA
V: TRBV28
size: NA

DNA: TGTGCCAGCAGGAGGGCCCTGCTCTACGAGCAGTACTTC
CDR3: CASRRALLYEQYF
J: TRBJ2-7
D: NA
V: TRBV6-1
size: many

DNA: TGTGCCAGCAGGAGTGGACAGGGGCCTTCACCCCTCCACTTT
CDR3: CASRSGQGPSPLHF
J: TRBJ1-6
D: TRBD1
V: TRBV6-1
size: NA

DNA: TGTGTCAGCTCACCGCCCACCGGGACAGGGTGGAAAGAGCAGTACTTC
CDR3: CVSSPPTGTGWKEQYF
J: TRBJ2-7
D: TRBD1
V: TRBV18
size: many

DNA: TGTGCCACCAGTGATGCGACGGACTCCACCGGGGAGCTGTTTTTT
CDR3: CATSDATDSTGELFF
J: TRBJ2-2
D: NA
V: TRBV24-1
size: NA

DNA: TGTGCCAGCAGCACGGTGGAACAGGCGTCTTATACCGGGGAGCTGTTTTTT
CDR3: CASSTVEQASYTGELFF
J: TRBJ2-2
D: NA
V: TRBV6-2/TRBV6-3
size: NA

DNA: TGTGCCAGCAGCTTATACGCCCTGGGGTCCTACGAGCAGTACTTC
CDR3: CASSLYALGSYEQYF
J: TRBJ2-7
D: NA
V: TRBV11-2
size: many

DNA: TGCAGTGCTAACAGGGGGCCCTACAATGAGCAGTTCTTC
CDR3: CSANRGPYNEQFF
J: TRBJ2-1
D: TRBD1
V: TRBV20-1
size: many

DNA: TGTGCCAGCCAAACCTTCGGGACAGGGACTCTTCATGGCTACACCTTC
CDR3: CASQTFGTGTLHGYTF
J: TRBJ1-2
D: TRBD1
V: TRBV19
size: many

DNA: TGTGCCACCAGTCCCGGGAGGAGCTCCTACAATGAGCAGTTCTTC
CDR3: CATSPGRSSYNEQFF
J: TRBJ2-1
D: TRBD2
V: TRBV24-1
size: medium-sized

DNA: TGTGCCAGCAGTTTGACGGGGACAGTGGGAAAGCGGGAGGTCGCCCTTACACACACTACGCAGTATTTT
CDR3: CASSLTGTVGKREVALTHTTQYF
J: TRBJ2-3
D: TRBD2
V: TRBV28
size: NA

DNA: TGTGCCAGCAGTTATATTGGACAGCTTAATCAGCCCCAGCATTTT
CDR3: CASSYIGQLNQPQHF
J: TRBJ1-5
D: NA
V: TRBV6-5
size: NA

DNA: TGTGCCATCAGTGAGTGGACTAGCGGGGGGCCTAAGGAGACCCAGTACTTC
CDR3: CAISEWTSGGPKETQYF
J: TRBJ2-5
D: TRBD2
V: TRBV10-3
size: few

DNA: TGTGCCAGCAGTTCAGGATCGAGAGGGACCCAGTACTTC
CDR3: CASSSGSRGTQYF
J: TRBJ2-5
D: NA
V: TRBV6-2/TRBV6-3
size: NA

DNA: TGTGCCAGCAGCTTAATGGCTAGCGGGAGGATCTCCTACGAGCAGTACTTC
CDR3: CASSLMASGRISYEQYF
J: TRBJ2-7
D: TRBD2
V: TRBV7-3
size: many

DNA: TGTGCCAGCACCCAAGGGGGGGTCACAGATACGCAGTATTTT
CDR3: CASTQGGVTDTQYF
J: TRBJ2-3
D: NA
V: TRBV6-1
size: many

DNA: TGCGCCAGCAGCTTGGTGACAGTAAGCTCCTACAATGAGCAGTTCTTC
CDR3: CASSLVTVSSYNEQFF
J: TRBJ2-1
D: NA
V: TRBV5-1
size: medium-sized

DNA: TGCAGTGCTGGAACTAGCGGGGGGTTGAAAGAGACCCAGTACTTC
CDR3: CSAGTSGGLKETQYF
J: TRBJ2-5
D: TRBD2
V: TRBV20-1
size: many

DNA: TGCGCCAGCAGCTGGGACAGCCAAGAGACCCATTACTTC
CDR3: CASSWDSQETHYF
J: TRBJ2-5
D: TRBD1
V: TRBV5-1
size: NA

DNA: TGCGCCAGCAGCTTGGGGATTCGTCCGGGGGGTTATGAGCAGTTCTTC
CDR3: CASSLGIRPGGYEQFF
J: TRBJ2-1
D: TRBD2
V: TRBV5-1
size: many

DNA: TGTGCCAGCAGTCCACAGGGGATTAATTCACCCCTCCACTTT
CDR3: CASSPQGINSPLHF
J: TRBJ1-6
D: TRBD1
V: TRBV6-1
size: medium-sized

DNA: TGCGCCAGCAGCTTGGAGGCTAGCGGGGAATCCGGGGAGCTGTTTTTT
CDR3: CASSLEASGESGELFF
J: TRBJ2-2
D: TRBD2
V: TRBV5-1
size: medium-sized

DNA: TGTGCCAGCAGCCAACGGGGGACCAACAATGAGCAGTTCTTC
CDR3: CASSQRGTNNEQFF
J: TRBJ2-1
D: NA
V: TRBV4-2
size: many

DNA: TGTGCCATCAGACCCTGGACAGGGGAGGTCACAGATACGCAGTATTTT
CDR3: CAIRPWTGEVTDTQYF
J: TRBJ2-3
D: TRBD1
V: TRBV10-3
size: many

DNA: TGTGCCAGCAGCGGGACTAGCGGGGGGACCCAGTACTTC
CDR3: CASSGTSGGTQYF
J: TRBJ2-5
D: TRBD2
V: TRBV9
size: many

DNA: TGTGCCAGCAGCCTCACTAGCGGAACTGGGGGAGTCCCCAATGAGCAGTTCTTC
CDR3: CASSLTSGTGGVPNEQFF
J: TRBJ2-1
D: TRBD2
V: TRBV9
size: many

DNA: TGCAGTGCTCAGGACAGGGAACTCTACAATGAGCAGTTCTTC
CDR3: CSAQDRELYNEQFF
J: TRBJ2-1
D: TRBD1
V: TRBV20-1
size: few